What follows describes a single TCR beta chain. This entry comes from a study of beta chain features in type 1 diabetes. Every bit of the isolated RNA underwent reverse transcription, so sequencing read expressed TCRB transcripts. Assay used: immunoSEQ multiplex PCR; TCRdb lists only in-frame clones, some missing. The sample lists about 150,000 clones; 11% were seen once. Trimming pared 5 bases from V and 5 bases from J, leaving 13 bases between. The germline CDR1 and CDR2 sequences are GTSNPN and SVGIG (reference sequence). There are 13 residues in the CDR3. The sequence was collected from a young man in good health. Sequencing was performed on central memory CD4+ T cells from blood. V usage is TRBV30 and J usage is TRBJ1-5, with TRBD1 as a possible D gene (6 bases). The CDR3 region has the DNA TGTGCCTGGGGGCGGACAGCGTATCAGCCCCAGCATTTT. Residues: CAWGRTAYQPQHF.